This TCR beta chain was recovered during a study of identical twins. This CDR3 has 14 residues. The germline CDR1 and CDR2 sequences are SGHRS and YFSETQ. V was cut by 2 bases and J by 3 bases, with 11 bases left in between. TCRdb redid the calling of the 5' RACE reads with MiXCR, one entry per CDR3 protein. The sample records hundreds of thousands of distinct CDR3 sequences, about a fifth being singletons. Study results and limitations: It was out-of-frame TCR alpha sharing in monozygotic twins that models underestimated. Analyses of zero insertions could, in part, be confounded by invariant MAIT and iNKT cells. Excess sharing by twins proved weaker in beta out-of-frame sequences. Where out-of-frame alpha sequences were twin-shared, they showed excess low generation probability.

In this sample, this clonotype turned up a few times. Its specificity is unknown. These sequences were also reported in another study, on yellow fever vaccine responses in identical twins.

Sequencing was performed on CD4+ T cells sorted from blood. This clonotype originated in a woman aged 18 to 35 in good health. The gene calls are TRBV5-1 and TRBJ1-2, with D hard to call. The CDR3 spells CASSFDHWDYGYTF. CDR3 in DNA: TGCGCCAGCAGCTTTGATCACTGGGACTATGGCTACACCTTC.